The 26 T cell receptor beta chains below all came from one sample that was sequenced in a study of beta chain features in type 1 diabetes. These receptors have no known antigen. Expressed TCRB transcripts were sequenced after all isolated RNA was converted to cDNA. Data came from immunoSEQ multiplex PCR; TCRdb stores just in-frame clones and leaves some out. The profile shows around 250,000 clones, approximately 15% of them singletons. General study points: There was a moderate but significant shortening of TCRB CDR3s in all four CD4+ subsets of Type 1 diabetes patients.

The material sequenced was naive CD4+ T cells from blood. The receptors shown here come from a young man with type 1 diabetes.

This chain links TRBV30 with TRBJ2-5; 7 bases line up with TRBD2. The CDR3 length is 16 residues. The germline CDR1 and CDR2 sequences are GTSNPN and SVGIG (reference sequence). Trimming removed 6 bases from V and 4 bases from J; junction bases left unmatched: 17. The CDR3 region has the DNA TGTGCCTGCGACCGGGGAGGGGAACATTTGCGAGAGACCCAGTACTTC. Its protein is CACDRGGEHLRETQYF.

This clone appeared a few times. The gene calls are TRBV5-1 and TRBJ2-7, with TRBD1 identical over 9 bases. V dropped 0 bases and J dropped 3; count of bases not matched to a gene: 4. Germline values: CDR1 SGHRS, CDR2 YFSETQ. The CDR3 runs 15 residues. In nucleotides, the CDR3 is TGCGCCAGCAGCTTGGGAGGGACAGGGATCTACGAGCAGTACTTC. It encodes CASSLGGTGIYEQYF.

This clone was seen only a few times. The chain's CDR3 is CAATRSLADTQYF. Written as DNA, the CDR3 is TGTGCCGCAACAAGGAGCCTAGCGGATACGCAGTATTTT. The J gene is TRBJ2-3, the V gene TRBV10-3; D may be TRBD2 (6 bases). The CDR3 length is 13 residues. Trimming left V 11 bases short and J 6 bases short, with 18 bases between. In germline, CDR1 is ENHRY, CDR2 SYGVKD.

This clone was counted once. The gene calls are TRBV9 and TRBJ2-2; D uncertain. The CDR3 covers 14 residues. V was pared by 6 bases and J by 1 base, with 10 bases between. Looked up from germline, CDR1 is SGDLS and CDR2 is YYNGEE. CDR3 sequence reads: CASTVSGNTGELFF. In DNA, the CDR3 is TGTGCCAGCACCGTCTCGGGGAACACCGGGGAGCTGTTTTTT.

The table lists this clone with a few counts. This chain links TRBV6-5 with TRBJ2-5; 7 nucleotides match TRBD2. Germline assignment: CDR1 MNHEY and CDR2 SVGAGI. V was pared by 5 bases and J by 5 bases, with 8 bases of the junction left unmatched. The CDR3 is 14 amino acids. In nucleotides, the CDR3 is TGTGCCAGCAGTCCCGGGGAGGGACGGGAGACCCAGTACTTC. Translating gives CASSPGEGRETQYF.

This clone has a handful of counts. The chain joins TRBV2 to TRBJ2-7, with TRBD2 as a possible D gene (5 bases). V was pared by 4 bases and J by 1 base, with 14 bases between. From germline, CDR1 is SNHLY and CDR2 FYNNEI. The CDR3 consists of 15 residues. CDR3: CASSAQLGSSYEQYF. For the CDR3, the DNA is TGTGCCAGCAGTGCGCAACTAGGAAGTTCCTACGAGCAGTACTTC. Full variable domain (rest looked up from reference TRBV2 and TRBJ2-7): EPEVTQTPSHQVTQMGQEVILRCVPISNHLYFYWYRQILGQKVEFLVSFYNNEISEKSEIFDDQFSVERPDGSNFTLKIRSTKLEDSAMYFCASSAQLGSSYEQYFGPGTRLTVT.

This clone was seen a handful of times. The chain employs TRBV30 and TRBJ1-5; TRBD1 matches 8 bases. This CDR3 is built from 13 residues. V dropped 0 bases and J dropped 6; count of bases not matched to a gene: 1. Germline V CDR1 and CDR2: GTSNPN, SVGIG (reference sequence). CDR3 loop: CAWSVRGLQPQHF. DNA for the CDR3: TGTGCCTGGAGTGTCAGGGGGCTTCAGCCCCAGCATTTT.

CDR3 bases: TGTGCCAGCAGCAACCAGGATACCGGGGAGCTGTTTTTT. This encodes CASSNQDTGELFF. The J gene is TRBJ2-2, the V gene TRBV5-6; no reliable D call. Trimming removed 4 bases at V and 5 bases at J, with 9 bases between. The CDR3 is 13 amino acids. Germline CDR1 and CDR2: SGHDT and YYEEEE.

Concerning this clone itself: This same CDR3 is encoded by further DNA sequences in the sample. V usage is TRBV18 and J usage is TRBJ2-1; TRBD2 aligns across 7 bases. Germline CDR1 is KGHSH and CDR2 is LQKENI. The CDR3 is 15 residues long. The V gene end was trimmed by 2 bases and the J gene end by 6 bases; junction bases not matched to a gene: 7. CDR3 region: CASSPLAGPLNEQFF. Written as DNA, the CDR3 is TGTGCCAGCTCACCATTAGCGGGCCCCCTCAATGAGCAGTTCTTC. Variable domain in full (rest from reference TRBV18 and TRBJ2-1): NAGVMQNPRHLVRRRGQEARLRCSPMKGHSHVYWYRQLPEEGLKFMVYLQKENIIDESGMPKERFSAEFPKEGPSILRIQQVVRGDSAAYFCASSPLAGPLNEQFFGPGTRLTVL.

In its sample, this clone was seen a few times. V gene TRBV11-2 combines with J gene TRBJ2-7; possible D gene TRBD1, 5 bases. Trimming left V 0 bases short and J 13 bases short, with 13 bases between. The length of the CDR3 is 12 residues. The germline CDR1 and CDR2 sequences are SGHAT and FQNNGV. The CDR3 is CASSLDGPGHYF. CDR3 nucleotides: TGTGCCAGCAGCTTAGATGGGCCAGGGCATTACTTC.

The rearrangement links TRBV6-5 to TRBJ2-3; TRBD2 aligns across 9 bases. The V and J ends lost 6 bases and 7 bases, in that order; junction bases with no gene match: 11. The CDR3 loop spans 15 amino acids. Germline V gene sequence: CDR1 MNHEY, CDR2 SVGAGI. CDR3 region: CASSTSAGGTYTQYF. As DNA, the CDR3 is TGTGCCAGCAGCACTTCAGCGGGGGGCACGTATACGCAGTATTTT.

The chain recombines TRBV10-3 with TRBJ2-4; D is possibly TRBD2 (5 bases). Trimming stripped 5 bases from V and 6 bases from J, with 11 bases between. Germline V CDR1 and CDR2: ENHRY, SYGVKD. CDR3 length: 13 residues. The CDR3 spells CAISPGRPNIQYF. The CDR3 DNA reads as TGTGCCATCAGTCCGGGGAGACCAAACATTCAGTACTTC.

In this sample, this clone turned up a few times. The chain is built from TRBV6-5 and TRBJ2-2, with 7 positions matching TRBD1. The CDR3 spans 14 residues. The germline gives CDR1 MNHEY, CDR2 SVGAGI. With 5 bases clipped from V and 3 bases from J, the junction kept 3 bases outside the gene matches. The CDR3 is CASSPDRDTGELFF. In DNA form, the CDR3 reads TGTGCCAGCAGTCCAGACAGGGACACCGGGGAGCTGTTTTTT.

Here the CDR3 DNA reads TGCGCCAGCAGCCAACTCCACAGGGCTGATGAGCAGTTCTTC. Translated, it gives CASSQLHRADEQFF. V usage is TRBV5-1 and J usage is TRBJ2-1, with D perhaps matching TRBD1 (6 bases). Germline loops: CDR1 SGHRS, CDR2 YFSETQ. V dropped 4 bases and J dropped 8 bases, with 16 bases sitting between them. This CDR3 is 14 amino acids long.

Only a few counts were recorded for this clone. The chain joins TRBV7-9 to TRBJ1-5; TRBD1 agrees at 7 bases. The CDR3 loop spans 14 amino acids. V trimming: 4 bases; J trimming: 9 bases; junction bases outside the gene matches: 9. Looked up from germline, CDR1 is SEHNR and CDR2 is FQNEAQ (reference sequence). CDR3 in DNA: TGTGCCAGCAGCTCCCGGGACAGATCCTCGCCCCAGCATTTT. Translation: CASSSRDRSSPQHF.

This clone has just a few counts. The rearrangement links TRBV6-6 to TRBJ2-1; D may be TRBD1 (6 bases). Germline V gene sequence: CDR1 MNHNY, CDR2 SVGAGI (reference sequence). The V end was cut by 5 bases, the J end by 1 base, with 12 bases between. The CDR3 is 15 amino acids. DNA of the CDR3: TGTGCCAGCAGTCAGACAGGCTTATCCTACAATGAGCAGTTCTTC. It translates to CASSQTGLSYNEQFF.

The J gene is TRBJ1-1, the V gene TRBV14; 8 bases line up with TRBD1. Germline loops: CDR1 SGHDN, CDR2 FVKESK. The V and J ends lost 3 bases and 0 bases, in that order; junction bases with no gene match: 9. The CDR3 is made up of 17 amino acids. CDR3 region: CASSHAPGTGLNTEAFF. The CDR3, as DNA: TGTGCCAGCAGCCATGCACCCGGGACAGGACTGAACACTGAAGCTTTCTTT.

This chain connects TRBV29-1 to TRBJ1-2; 8 bases are a match to TRBD1. CDR1 and CDR2 from the germline V gene are SQVTM and ANQGSEA. Germline trimming cut 3 bases from V and 3 bases from J; bases unmatched to any gene: 9. CDR3 size: 15 residues. CDR3 in DNA: TGCAGCGTTGAGGCTCCGACAGGGGTTCACTATGGCTACACCTTC. It codes for CSVEAPTGVHYGYTF.

The sample holds a few counts of this clone. The rearrangement links TRBV2 to TRBJ2-7; TRBD2 aligns across 9 bases. This CDR3 has 15 residues. Germline V gene sequence: CDR1 SNHLY, CDR2 FYNNEI. With 2 bases clipped from V and 4 bases from J, the junction kept 6 bases outside the gene matches. CDR3 in amino acids: CASSERASGNYEQYF. The CDR3 region has the DNA TGTGCCAGCAGTGAAAGAGCTAGCGGGAATTACGAGCAGTACTTC.

This rearrangement joins TRBV6-5 to TRBJ2-3; 9 positions match TRBD1. The CDR3 length is 15 residues. CDR1 and CDR2 from the germline V gene are MNHEY and SVGAGI. With V trimmed by 5 bases and J by 5 bases, 8 bases remained unmatched. CDR3 DNA: TGTGCCAGCAGTATTACCGGGACAGGGCGAGATACGCAGTATTTT. Its translation: CASSITGTGRDTQYF.

Remarks on this clone: Other DNA sequences within the sample encode an identical CDR3. The chain couples TRBV6-6 to TRBJ2-7; D uncertain. The V and J ends lost 5 bases and 4 bases respectively, with 6 bases between them. The CDR3 covers 11 residues. From germline, CDR1 is MNHNY and CDR2 SVGAGI (reference sequence). This CDR3 reads CASSPLYEQYF. As DNA, the CDR3 is TGTGCCAGCAGTCCACTATACGAGCAGTACTTC.

The genes are TRBV7-9 and TRBJ2-3; the match to TRBD2 covers 9 bases. Germline V lookup: CDR1 SEHNR, CDR2 FQNEAQ (reference sequence). This CDR3 is 18 amino acids long. The V segment lost 2 bases and the J segment 0 bases; nucleotides outside the gene matches: 9. The CDR3 reads CASSLKWREGGSTDTQYF. CDR3 bases: TGTGCCAGCAGCTTAAAGTGGCGGGAGGGCGGAAGCACAGATACGCAGTATTTT.

CDR3 nucleotide sequence: TGCGCCAGCACCATGGGACATCAGACCGGGGAGCTGTTTTTT. Protein sequence: CASTMGHQTGELFF. The rearrangement links TRBV5-1 to TRBJ2-2; perhaps TRBD1 as D (6 bases). The CDR3 sequence is 14 residues long. Trimming removed 6 bases from V and 5 bases from J, with 14 bases in between. From germline, CDR1 is SGHRS and CDR2 YFSETQ.

The sample holds a few counts of this clone. The V call is TRBV6-5, the J call TRBJ2-7; 7 bases are shared with TRBD1. The ends lost 1 base at V and 0 bases at J; junction bases unmatched: 6. The germline V gene has CDR1 MNHEY and CDR2 SVGAGI. This CDR3 has 16 residues. The CDR3 region is CASSYLDRTSSYEQYF. In DNA, the CDR3 is TGTGCCAGCAGTTACTTGGACAGGACAAGCTCCTACGAGCAGTACTTC.

Here the CDR3 DNA reads TGTGCCAGCAGTTCACCCCGGGACATCCAAGAGACCCAGTACTTC. Its translation is CASSSPRDIQETQYF. The chain has TRBV27 and TRBJ2-5, with D tentatively TRBD1 (6 bases). Trimming left V 4 bases short and J 1 base short, with 13 bases between. The CDR3 loop spans 15 amino acids. From germline, CDR1 is MNHEY and CDR2 SMNVEV (reference sequence).

V usage is TRBV5-1 and J usage is TRBJ2-3; 8 positions agree with TRBD1. The J segment lost 5 bases and the V segment lost 4 bases, leaving 9 bases of the junction unmatched. This CDR3 spans 15 amino acids. Germline lookup yields CDR1 SGHRS and CDR2 YFSETQ. CDR3 nucleotide sequence: TGCGCCAGCAGCCGTTCAGGGGGCGCGGAAGATACGCAGTATTTT. Amino acid sequence: CASSRSGGAEDTQYF.